One sample yielded the 32 T cell receptor beta chains listed below, sequenced in a study of blood T cell repertoires in COVID-19. Only in-frame clones appear in the TCRdb table, and some are missing; sequencing was by immunoSEQ multiplex PCR. The top ten clones hold roughly 2.9% of a sample with 250,000 to 350,000 clones, 90% of them seen once. The sample comprised peripheral blood. Source of these receptors: a woman aged 25 to 39 with COVID-19, enrolled during active disease.

The chain couples TRBV6-2 or TRBV6-3 to TRBJ2-7; D unresolved. Trimming removed 2 bases from V and 4 bases from J, with 6 bases in between. From germline, CDR1 is MNHEY and CDR2 SVGEGT. CDR3 size: 12 residues. The DNA for the CDR3 is TGTGCCAGCAGTTACACTCTTTACGAGCAGTACTTC. Residues: CASSYTLYEQYF.

The V and J genes are TRBV7-9 and TRBJ1-2, with D perhaps TRBD1 (6 bases). Germline CDR1 is SEHNR and CDR2 is FQNEAQ (reference sequence). V gave up 7 bases and J gave up 3 bases, with 18 bases separating them. This CDR3 is built from 15 residues. The CDR3 reads CASTSSTGVYYGYTF. In nucleotides, the CDR3 is TGTGCCAGCACCTCCTCGACAGGCGTCTACTATGGCTACACCTTC.

The chain recombines TRBV18 with TRBJ1-1; weak D call: TRBD1 (5 bases). This CDR3 is built from 15 residues. V shed 3 bases and J shed 5 bases, with 16 bases lying between them. Germline values: CDR1 KGHSH, CDR2 LQKENI. The CDR3, as DNA: TGTGCCAGCTCACCCCAACAGCTAGGGGAAACTGAAGCTTTCTTT. Amino acids: CASSPQQLGETEAFF.

V is TRBV2 and J is TRBJ2-7, with TRBD1 identical over 10 bases. From germline, CDR1 is SNHLY and CDR2 FYNNEI. The length of the CDR3 is 14 residues. V dropped 6 bases and J dropped 3; count of bases not matched to a gene: 5. The CDR3 loop reads CASRAGTGVYEQYF. The CDR3 nucleotides read TGTGCCAGCAGGGCCGGGACAGGGGTCTACGAGCAGTACTTC.

This chain connects TRBV6-5 to TRBJ2-5; 10 bases match TRBD1. With 0 bases clipped from V and 5 bases from J, the junction kept 6 bases outside the gene matches. Per germline, CDR1 MNHEY and CDR2 SVGAGI. This CDR3 has 16 amino acids. This chain's CDR3 is CASSYSRRTGGETQYF. The DNA of the CDR3 is TGTGCCAGCAGTTACTCCCGCCGGACAGGGGGGGAGACCCAGTACTTC.

This sequence joins TRBV5-1 and TRBJ2-7; D perhaps matches TRBD2 (6 bases). Germline CDR1 and CDR2: SGHRS and YFSETQ. Trimming shortened V by 4 bases and J by 1 base, and 12 bases separated the two germline ends. CDR3 length equals 14 residues. The CDR3 protein is CASSHIAESYEQYF. The DNA for the CDR3 is TGCGCCAGCAGCCACATAGCGGAGTCCTACGAGCAGTACTTC.

The chain joins TRBV5-6 to TRBJ1-5, with 8 bases identical to TRBD1. With 0 bases clipped from V and 1 base from J, the junction kept 0 bases outside the gene matches. The CDR3 contains 15 residues. Germline V lookup: CDR1 SGHDT, CDR2 YYEEEE. The DNA for the CDR3 is TGTGCCAGCAGCTTGGGACAGGGGAGCAATCAGCCCCAGCATTTT. This codes for CASSLGQGSNQPQHF.

The chain employs TRBV10-1 and TRBJ2-7, with TRBD2 matching over 11 bases. This CDR3 contains 13 residues. Germline lookup yields CDR1 WNHNN and CDR2 SYGVQD (reference sequence). Germline trimming cut 3 bases from V and 5 bases from J; bases unmatched to any gene: 0. The CDR3 nucleotides read TGCGCCAGCAGTGAACTAGCGGGAGACGAGCAGTACTTC. Its translation is CASSELAGDEQYF.

CDR3 sequence: CASSLSFAREAFF. The CDR3 nucleotides are TGTGCCAGCAGTTTATCTTTTGCCCGGGAAGCTTTCTTT. This chain links TRBV27 with TRBJ1-1; D is unclear. Per germline, CDR1 MNHEY and CDR2 SMNVEV (reference sequence). The CDR3 consists of 13 residues. Trimming removed 0 bases at V and 8 bases at J, with 10 bases between.

The chain couples TRBV3-1 (or the pseudogene TRBV3-2) to TRBJ1-2, with D perhaps TRBD1 (5 bases). V was shortened by 1 base and J by 7 bases, with 13 bases between the two germline ends. The CDR3 spans 14 residues. Looked up from germline, CDR1 is LGHDT and CDR2 is YNNKEL (reference sequence). The CDR3 DNA is TGTGCCAGCAGCCAAGGGTATTCCGGGGGTGGCTACACCTTC. Its protein product is CASSQGYSGGGYTF.

The V call is TRBV19, the J call TRBJ1-2, with 7 bases identical to TRBD1. V shed 5 bases and J 6 bases; nucleotides not matched to a gene: 12. This CDR3 contains 15 residues. Looked up from germline, CDR1 is LNHDA and CDR2 is SQIVND (reference sequence). CDR3 nucleotides: TGTGCCAGTAGTCACGACAGGGCCGCGCGGGATGGCTACACCTTC. It is translated as CASSHDRAARDGYTF.

The chain employs TRBV11-2 and TRBJ2-1; tentative D call: TRBD2 (5 bases). Trimming took 1 base from V and 15 from J, leaving 10 bases between them. Germline V gene sequence: CDR1 SGHAT, CDR2 FQNNGV. This CDR3 has 11 residues. This chain's CDR3 is CASSLAGRWFF. The DNA of the CDR3 is TGTGCCAGCAGCTTAGCGGGGAGATGGTTCTTC.

This sequence joins TRBV10-3 and TRBJ2-2, with D tentatively TRBD2 (6 bases). Germline V CDR1 and CDR2: ENHRY, SYGVKD. V lost 4 bases to trimming and J lost 3 bases, with 9 bases between them. The CDR3 covers 14 residues. The CDR3 sequence: CAISAREDTGELFF. CDR3 in DNA: TGTGCCATCAGTGCCAGGGAGGACACCGGGGAGCTGTTTTTT.

The rearrangement uses TRBV7-3 and TRBJ2-1, with TRBD1 matching over 11 bases. V gave up 5 bases and J gave up 3 bases; unmatched junction bases: 3. Germline V gives CDR1 SGHTA, CDR2 FQGTGA. The CDR3 is 15 residues long. The CDR3 spells CASSQGQGGYNEQFF. The CDR3 DNA follows: TGTGCCAGCAGCCAGGGACAGGGGGGCTACAATGAGCAGTTCTTC.

As DNA, the CDR3 is TGTGCCAGCAGCGTTTCAGGAGCGGGAGGATACGAGCAGTACTTC. This encodes CASSVSGAGGYEQYF. V and J are TRBV11-2 and TRBJ2-7; 9 nucleotides match TRBD2. The V segment lost 5 bases and the J segment 4 bases; nucleotides outside the gene matches: 9. CDR1 is SGHAT and CDR2 is FQNNGV in the germline V gene. The CDR3 runs to 15 residues.

The V gene is TRBV10-3, the J gene TRBJ1-2; D gene ambiguous. This CDR3 is built from 11 residues. Germline V gene data show CDR1 as ENHRY and CDR2 as SYGVKD. The V end was cut by 8 bases, the J end by 3 bases, with 7 bases between. CDR3 region: CAIGEDYGYTF. The DNA of the CDR3 is TGTGCCATCGGGGAGGACTATGGCTACACCTTC.

The chain links TRBV5-1 to TRBJ1-6; the D gene is possibly TRBD1 (6 bases). The CDR3 is made up of 16 amino acids. Germline CDR1 is SGHRS and CDR2 is YFSETQ. Trimming took off 5 bases at V and 6 bases at J, with 18 bases between the two ends. The CDR3 DNA reads TGCGCCAGCAGGCGCTACTCAGGGGCCGGTAATTCACCCCTCCACTTT. Translation: CASRRYSGAGNSPLHF.

The chain is built from TRBV7-9 and TRBJ2-1; tentative D call: TRBD2 (5 bases). Germline CDR1 reads SEHNR; CDR2 reads FQNEAQ (reference sequence). This CDR3 region has 14 residues. V lost 1 base to trimming and J lost 9 bases, with 13 bases between them. The CDR3 loop is CASSLVLGGVEQFF. CDR3 coding DNA: TGTGCCAGCAGCTTAGTTCTCGGAGGAGTTGAGCAGTTCTTC.

The chain couples TRBV30 to TRBJ1-1, with 9 bases identical to TRBD1. Germline V gene sequence: CDR1 GTSNPN, CDR2 SVGIG (reference sequence). V shed 1 base and J 4 bases; nucleotides not matched to a gene: 7. The CDR3 covers 15 residues. The CDR3 region is CAWSEARTGVTEAFF. DNA for the CDR3: TGTGCCTGGAGTGAGGCACGGACAGGGGTCACTGAAGCTTTCTTT.

The chain is built from TRBV5-1 and TRBJ2-1; TRBD2 is a possible D gene (7 bases). This CDR3 comprises 18 residues. Deletions cut 9 bases from V and 1 base from J, with 26 bases between. The germline gives CDR1 SGHRS, CDR2 YFSETQ. The CDR3 nucleotides are TGCGCCACCAAGGGGGGGGTGAATCCTTTTGTGTCCTACAATGAGCAGTTCTTC. Amino acid sequence: CATKGGVNPFVSYNEQFF. The complete variable domain, with remaining parts taken from reference TRBV5-1 and TRBJ2-1, reads KAGVTQTPRYLIKTRGQQVTLSCSPISGHRSVSWYQQTPGQGLQFLFEYFSETQRNKGNFPGRFSGRQFSNSRSEMNVSTLELGDSALYLCATKGGVNPFVSYNEQFFGPGTRLTVL.

The V gene is TRBV6-5, the J gene TRBJ1-2; a weak D match, TRBD1 (5 bases). The CDR3 sequence is 14 residues long. From germline, CDR1 is MNHEY and CDR2 SVGAGI. Trimming stripped 2 bases from V and 7 bases from J, with 14 bases between. CDR3 region: CASSYREGTGGYTF. The CDR3 DNA reads TGTGCCAGCAGTTACAGGGAGGGGACCGGTGGCTACACCTTC.

The gene calls are TRBV29-1 and TRBJ1-2, with D uncertain. Germline assignment: CDR1 SQVTM and CDR2 ANQGSEA. V was clipped by 6 bases and J by 2 bases, with 13 bases between them. The length of the CDR3 is 13 residues. The CDR3 reads CSVAFNLNYGYTF. The CDR3 DNA is TGCAGCGTCGCATTCAACCTAAACTATGGCTACACCTTC.

The genes are TRBV4-1 and TRBJ1-1; TRBD1 matches at 8 bases. V dropped 5 bases and J dropped 4; count of bases not matched to a gene: 3. This CDR3 is 13 amino acids long. Germline loops: CDR1 MGHRA, CDR2 YSYEKL. Here the CDR3 DNA reads TGCGCCAGCAGCTATACAGGGGGCACTGAAGCTTTCTTT. Translating gives CASSYTGGTEAFF.

The gene calls are TRBV6-1 and TRBJ1-5; possibly TRBD1 for D (5 bases). CDR3 length: 14 residues. V was cut by 0 bases and J by 9 bases, with 12 bases left in between. The germline V gene encodes CDR1 MNHNS and CDR2 SASEGT. The CDR3 loop is CASSEAQAAGPQHF. The CDR3 bases are TGTGCCAGCAGTGAAGCACAGGCCGCCGGGCCCCAGCATTTT.

The chain is built from TRBV7-8 and TRBJ1-2; the D gene is possibly TRBD1 (5 bases). In germline, CDR1 is SGHVS, CDR2 FQNEAQ. The CDR3 is made up of 15 amino acids. V was shortened by 9 bases and J by 5 bases, with 22 bases between the two germline ends. The CDR3 reads CASANGAQGEYGYTF. Here the CDR3 DNA reads TGTGCCAGTGCCAATGGGGCGCAAGGGGAATATGGCTACACCTTC.

This clone appeared once. The chain recombines TRBV29-1 with TRBJ1-1, with a tentative D call TRBD1 (6 bases). The V and J ends lost 5 bases and 2 bases respectively, with 9 bases between them. The CDR3 has 12 residues. Looked up from germline, CDR1 is SQVTM and CDR2 is ANQGSEA. The CDR3, as DNA: TGCAGCGTTCGGACAGTTAACACTGAAGCTTTCTTT. The encoded protein is CSVRTVNTEAFF.

The gene calls are TRBV15 and TRBJ2-5; D is perhaps TRBD1 (5 bases). With 1 base removed from V and 1 base from J, the gap between germline ends came to 10 bases. Germline V gene lookup returns CDR1 LNHNV and CDR2 YYDKDF (reference sequence). This CDR3 spans 15 amino acids. In DNA, the CDR3 is TGTGCCACCAGCAGAGCGGACACACGCCAAGAGACCCAGTACTTC. Its protein product is CATSRADTRQETQYF. The full variable domain, completed using reference TRBV15 and TRBJ2-5, is DAMVIQNPRYQVTQFGKPVTLSCSQTLNHNVMYWYQQKSSQAPKLLFHYYDKDFNNEADTPDNFQSRRPNTSFCFLDIRSPGLGDTAMYLCATSRADTRQETQYFGPGTRLLVL.

The chain recombines TRBV6-5 with TRBJ1-2; D is uncertain. CDR3 length: 16 residues. Germline V gives CDR1 MNHEY, CDR2 SVGAGI. Trimming left V 4 bases short and J 6 bases short, with 21 bases between. In DNA form, the CDR3 reads TGTGCCAGCAGTTCCCTCCCCCGGGAGTCTGGGGATGGCTACACCTTC. It yields the protein CASSSLPRESGDGYTF.

The chain combines TRBV27 with TRBJ2-7; TRBD2 is a possible D gene (5 bases). CDR1 MNHEY and CDR2 SMNVEV come from the germline V gene (reference sequence). Trimming took 1 base from V and 7 from J, leaving 11 bases between them. This CDR3 region has 13 residues. CDR3 sequence: CASSLFWEREQYF. The DNA of the CDR3 is TGTGCCAGCAGTTTATTTTGGGAGAGGGAGCAGTACTTC.

This clone was counted a single time. This rearrangement joins TRBV27 to TRBJ1-1, with 11 bases fitting TRBD1. CDR3 length: 16 residues. From germline, CDR1 is MNHEY and CDR2 SMNVEV (reference sequence). After removal of 5 bases from V and 0 bases from J, the junction contained 5 bases not matched to a gene. CDR3 protein: CASSPRTGGVNTEAFF. CDR3 DNA sequence: TGTGCCAGCAGTCCAAGGACAGGGGGCGTGAACACTGAAGCTTTCTTT.

The V gene is TRBV27, the J gene TRBJ2-7; perhaps TRBD2 as D (5 bases). Trimming shortened V by 4 bases and J by 1 base, and 11 bases separated the two germline ends. The CDR3 has 14 amino acids. Germline values: CDR1 MNHEY, CDR2 SMNVEV (reference sequence). The CDR3 DNA sequence: TGTGCCAGCAGTTCTATCCGGGGTTCCTACGAGCAGTACTTC. Amino acids: CASSSIRGSYEQYF.

The V call is TRBV27, the J call TRBJ2-5; 8 nucleotides agree with TRBD2. This CDR3 region has 15 residues. With V trimmed by 0 bases and J by 2 bases, 2 bases remained unmatched. Germline values: CDR1 MNHEY, CDR2 SMNVEV (reference sequence). The CDR3 sequence: CASSLSLAVQETQYF. CDR3 in DNA: TGTGCCAGCAGTTTATCACTAGCGGTACAAGAGACCCAGTACTTC.